These 8 T cell receptor beta chains share one sample of origin, sequenced in a study of vaccination effects on CD4 cells after COVID-19. This table comes from immunoSEQ multiplex PCR, and its TCRdb copy is limited to in-frame clones, with some not included. The data contain roughly 42,000 clones, over 60% of them singletons. Pools of viral peptides were used by the ViraFEST assay to expand antigen-specific CD4+ T cells ahead of sequencing. Isolation of CD4+ T cells took place after approximately ten days of culture. No vaccinee had earlier SARS-CoV-2 infection, and nucleocapsid antibodies were negative. Their cognate antigens are unknown. The sequenced sample was CD4+ T cells from PBMCs cultured with HCoV-NL63 spike peptides, obtained before COVID-19 vaccination. These TCRs come from a human donor who received a COVID-19 vaccine.

The genes are TRBV2 and TRBJ2-6, with D perhaps TRBD2 (6 bases). Trimming pared 11 bases from V and 3 bases from J, leaving 17 bases between. The germline V gene encodes CDR1 SNHLY and CDR2 FYNNEI. This CDR3 has 15 residues. In nucleotides, the CDR3 is TGTGCCGGAAAAGCCCAGGGAGGTGGGGCCAACGTCCTGACTTTC. Translation: CAGKAQGGGANVLTF.

This clone was seen a few times. The gene calls are TRBV23-1 and TRBJ2-2, with 7 bases matching TRBD2. TRBV23-1 has ORF status, its function being uncertain. The length of the CDR3 is 17 residues. After removal of 4 bases from V and 3 bases from J, the junction contained 11 bases not matched to a gene. Written as DNA, the CDR3 is TGCGCCAGCAGTCGGGGGGAGGGAAACAAATACACCGGGGAGCTGTTTTTT. Translating it yields CASSRGEGNKYTGELFF.

The V and J genes are TRBV19 and TRBJ2-7, with TRBD1 matching over 7 bases. The CDR3 runs to 13 residues. Germline V CDR1 and CDR2: LNHDA, SQIVND (reference sequence). The CDR3 sequence is CASRIGGRSEQYV. CDR3 sequence (DNA): TGTGCCAGTAGGATAGGGGGCCGAAGCGAGCAGTACGTC.

V gene TRBV6-1 combines with J gene TRBJ2-7, with TRBD1 matching 7 bases. The length of the CDR3 is 16 residues. V lost 4 bases, J lost 6 bases, and 15 bases stayed unmatched. The V gene's germline CDR1 is MNHNS and CDR2 SASEGT. The CDR3 protein is CASSAASGTAASEQYV. CDR3 coding DNA: TGTGCCAGCAGTGCCGCCTCCGGGACAGCTGCTAGCGAGCAGTACGTC.

This chain uses TRBV7-2 with TRBJ1-3, with 8 bases aligning to TRBD1. This CDR3 is 17 amino acids long. The germline CDR1 and CDR2 sequences are SGHTA and FQGNSA. The trim removed 5 bases at V and 2 bases at J, leaving 11 bases unmatched. The CDR3 loop is CASSLRRQGTTGNTIYF. CDR3 bases: TGTGCCAGCAGCCTGCGTAGACAGGGGACTACTGGAAACACCATATATTTT.

The V and J genes are TRBV5-6 and TRBJ1-3; possible D gene TRBD1, 5 bases. The germline V and J ends were trimmed by 0 bases and 7 bases, with 17 bases remaining between them. There are 16 residues in the CDR3. Germline V gives CDR1 SGHDT, CDR2 YYEEEE. CDR3 nucleotide sequence: TGTGCCAGCAGCTTGGGCTTGGGGCAGGTACGGAACACCATATATTTT. Protein: CASSLGLGQVRNTIYF. Drawing the rest from reference TRBV5-6 and TRBJ1-3, the complete variable domain is DAGVTQSPTHLIKTRGQQVTLRCSPKSGHDTVSWYQQALGQGPQFIFQYYEEEERQRGNFPDRFSGHQFPNYSSELNVNALLLGDSALYLCASSLGLGQVRNTIYFGEGSWLTVV.

This rearrangement joins TRBV5-1 to TRBJ1-1; D is perhaps TRBD1 (5 bases). This CDR3 is 15 amino acids long. The ends were cut back, 3 bases at V and 5 bases at J, with 17 bases in the middle. The germline CDR1 and CDR2 sequences are SGHRS and YFSETQ. This chain's CDR3 is CASSSGPNGGTEAFF. DNA for the CDR3: TGCGCCAGCAGCTCGGGCCCCAATGGGGGGACTGAAGCTTTCTTT.

The chain links TRBV18 to TRBJ2-5; 10 positions match TRBD1. The germline gives CDR1 KGHSH, CDR2 LQKENI. The CDR3 runs to 17 residues. With V trimmed by 3 bases and J by 2 bases, 9 bases remained unmatched. CDR3 DNA: TGTGCCAGCTCACCTCTTCCCGGACAGGGGGTTCAAGAGACCCAGTACTTC. Its protein product is CASSPLPGQGVQETQYF.